This T cell receptor (beta chain) was retrieved from a study of early stage breast cancer tumors. Study-wide results and limits: Compared with adjacent normal breast, tumors showed about 2.3-fold denser, more clonal T cells.

Worth noting for this clone: Its antigen is as yet unknown.

Produced via immunoSEQ multiplex PCR; TCRdb's table is partial and in-frame only. Of approximately 14,000 clones detected, 84% appear once; the ten largest clones hold 4% to 5.5%. V shed 0 bases and J shed 1 base, with 3 bases lying between them. This CDR3 is built from 13 residues. From germline, CDR1 is LNHNV and CDR2 YYDKDF (reference sequence). This clonotype was sampled from a person aged 25 to 39 with breast cancer. The specimen was normal breast tissue next to the tumor. The rearrangement joins TRBV15 to TRBJ2-5; no definite D call. The CDR3 loop is CATSRDLQETQYF. Written as DNA, the CDR3 is TGTGCCACCAGCAGAGATCTCCAAGAGACCCAGTACTTC.